These T cell receptor beta chains were read from a single sample in a study of blood T cell repertoires in COVID-19. TCRdb's copy holds only in-frame clones and misses some; the assay was immunoSEQ multiplex PCR. The sample comprises hundreds of thousands of clones, about 91% of which are singletons, and about 0.91% rests with the top ten. Sequenced material: peripheral blood. The receptor source for this set is a man between 18 and 35 years old with COVID-19, enrolled during active disease. Both conserved end residues are part of each CDR3. D genes are given only for firm matches. Clone size is not always given. Where it is, it says once, few, many or a class for expanded clones.

cdr3_aa cdr3_nt clone_size v_call d_call j_call
CASRPGTGPQETQYF TGTGCCAGCAGGCCCGGGACAGGCCCACAAGAGACCCAGTACTTC NA TRBV27 TRBD1 TRBJ2-5
CASSLDQGTGVYEQYF TGTGCCAGCAGCTTAGATCAGGGGACAGGGGTCTACGAGCAGTACTTC NA TRBV11-2 TRBD1 TRBJ2-7
CATRTSGSYNEQFF TGTGCCACCAGGACTAGCGGGTCTTACAATGAGCAGTTCTTC NA TRBV15 TRBD2 TRBJ2-1
CASSRPGQFNYGYTF TGTGCCAGCAGCCGCCCGGGACAGTTCAACTATGGCTACACCTTC NA TRBV5-5 TRBD1 TRBJ1-2
CASSVGHGVSSYNEQFF TGTGCCAGCAGCGTAGGCCACGGGGTGAGCTCCTACAATGAGCAGTTCTTC NA TRBV9 NA TRBJ2-1
CASSPGLNTEAFF TGCGCCAGCAGCCCGGGTTTGAACACTGAAGCTTTCTTT NA TRBV5-1 NA TRBJ1-1
CASSLTGDNSPLHF TGCGCCAGCAGCTTGACAGGGGACAATTCACCCCTCCACTTT NA TRBV5-1 TRBD1 TRBJ1-6
CASSVQVQETQYF TGTGCCTCCAGCGTACAGGTCCAAGAGACCCAGTACTTC NA TRBV5-5 NA TRBJ2-5
CASSYSLGVSSYEQYF TGTGCCAGCAGTTACTCGTTAGGGGTTTCTTCCTACGAGCAGTACTTC NA TRBV6-5 NA TRBJ2-7
CATSRGFTEAFF TGTGCCACCAGTCGTGGTTTCACTGAAGCTTTCTTT NA TRBV19 NA TRBJ1-1
CASSERGGAYNEQFF TGCGCCAGCAGTGAGAGGGGGGGAGCCTACAATGAGCAGTTCTTC NA TRBV10-1 NA TRBJ2-1
CASASGAMNTEAFF TGTGCCAGCGCGTCAGGGGCGATGAACACTGAAGCTTTCTTT NA TRBV19 NA TRBJ1-1
CASTPGAGAGTSGRGSYEQYF TGTGCCAGCACCCCGGGAGCGGGAGCCGGGACTAGCGGGAGGGGGTCCTACGAGCAGTACTTC NA TRBV2 TRBD2 TRBJ2-7
CASSRTGDYGYTF TGTGCCAGTAGTCGGACAGGGGACTATGGCTACACCTTC NA TRBV19 TRBD1 TRBJ1-2
CASREQGRRSNEKLFF TGTGCCAGCAGGGAACAGGGGCGGAGATCGAATGAAAAACTGTTTTTT NA TRBV6-1 TRBD1 TRBJ1-4
CASSLGGADTEAFF TGTGCCAGCAGCCTAGGGGGCGCCGACACTGAAGCTTTCTTT once TRBV6-5 TRBD1 TRBJ1-1
CASSFRTGELFF TGTGCCAGCAGCTTCCGCACCGGGGAGCTGTTTTTT NA TRBV11-2 NA TRBJ2-2
CASSYRVAGANEQFF TGTGCCAGCAGTTACAGAGTAGCGGGAGCTAATGAGCAGTTCTTC NA TRBV6-5 TRBD2 TRBJ2-1
CASSFAGSLSGNTIYF TGCGCCAGCAGCTTTGCAGGTTCGCTCTCTGGAAACACCATATATTTT NA TRBV5-1 NA TRBJ1-3
CASSLGAGLADGNEQFF TGCGCCAGCAGCTTGGGTGCGGGTCTAGCGGATGGCAATGAGCAGTTCTTC few TRBV5-1 TRBD2 TRBJ2-1
CASSQDFQGIGKLFF TGTGCCAGCAGCCAAGATTTCCAGGGGATAGGAAAACTGTTTTTT NA TRBV3-1/TRBV3-2 NA TRBJ1-4
CASSDLSPGFIYEQYF TGTGCCAGCAGCGATCTTAGCCCGGGGTTCATCTACGAGCAGTACTTC NA TRBV11-1 NA TRBJ2-7
CASSNGQGHSGNTIYF TGTGCCAGCAGCAACGGACAGGGCCACTCTGGAAACACCATATATTTT NA TRBV28 TRBD1 TRBJ1-3
CASSFSTPPFLSGANVLTF TGTGCCAGCAGTTTCTCGACACCTCCTTTTCTCTCTGGGGCCAACGTCCTGACTTTC NA TRBV27 NA TRBJ2-6
CASSNTGNTEAFF TGTGCCAGTAGTAATACAGGGAACACTGAAGCTTTCTTT NA TRBV19 NA TRBJ1-1
CASRPRDTWAYEQYF TGTGCCAGCAGGCCCCGGGACACATGGGCCTACGAGCAGTACTTC NA TRBV6-5 NA TRBJ2-7
CASGTSGAETQYF TGTGCCAGCGGGACTAGCGGTGCCGAGACCCAGTACTTC NA TRBV11-3 TRBD2 TRBJ2-5
CSGTGLSGNTIYF TGCAGCGGGACAGGCCTCTCTGGAAACACCATATATTTT NA TRBV29-1 TRBD1 TRBJ1-3
CASSELGTSGGKETQYF TGCGCCAGCAGTGAGTTGGGGACTAGCGGGGGAAAAGAGACCCAGTACTTC NA TRBV10-1 TRBD2 TRBJ2-5
CASSTIQGRAEQFF TGTGCCAGCAGCACCATACAGGGTCGAGCTGAGCAGTTCTTC NA TRBV7-6 NA TRBJ2-1
CASSDLYGGVSTDTQYF TGTGCCAGCAGTGACTTGTACGGCGGGGTAAGCACAGATACGCAGTATTTT NA TRBV2 NA TRBJ2-3
CASSRQGSPTDTQYF TGTGCCAGCTCGAGACAGGGTTCCCCCACAGATACGCAGTATTTT NA TRBV18 TRBD1 TRBJ2-3
CASSQGTGTSVPDTQYF TGCGCCAGCAGCCAAGGCACCGGGACTAGCGTTCCAGATACGCAGTATTTT NA TRBV4-1 TRBD2 TRBJ2-3
CASSLGQQGGVDTQYF TGCGCCAGCAGCTTGGGACAACAGGGGGGAGTAGATACGCAGTATTTT NA TRBV5-1 TRBD1 TRBJ2-3
CASSYPMGTSGGVSTDTQYF TGTGCCAGCAGTTACCCTATGGGGACTAGCGGGGGGGTTAGCACAGATACGCAGTATTTT NA TRBV6-2/TRBV6-3 TRBD2 TRBJ2-3
CASSVVGGTVREKLFF TGTGCCAGCAGCGTAGTAGGCGGGACAGTGAGGGAAAAACTGTTTTTT NA TRBV9 TRBD1 TRBJ1-4
CATSDTGTGLFGTDTQYF TGTGCCACCAGTGACACCGGGACAGGGCTGTTTGGCACAGATACGCAGTATTTT NA TRBV24-1 TRBD1 TRBJ2-3
CATRVDTGELFF TGTGCCACCAGGGTAGACACCGGGGAGCTGTTTTTT once TRBV24-1 NA TRBJ2-2
CASSLADVRTEAFF TGTGCCAGCAGCTTAGCGGATGTCAGGACTGAAGCTTTCTTT NA TRBV7-8 NA TRBJ1-1
CATSRDYFYEQYF TGTGCCACCAGCAGAGATTACTTTTACGAGCAGTACTTC NA TRBV15 NA TRBJ2-7
CASSPAGALEQYF TGTGCCAGCAGCCCAGCAGGGGCCCTGGAGCAGTACTTC NA TRBV7-6 NA TRBJ2-7
CASSPQGLAGNTGELFF TGTGCCAGCAGCCCACAGGGCCTAGCGGGAAACACCGGGGAGCTGTTTTTT NA TRBV7-8 TRBD2 TRBJ2-2
CAWRYNQDKAFF TGTGCCTGGAGATATAATCAGGACAAAGCTTTCTTT NA TRBV30 NA TRBJ1-1
CASSLSAVYNEQFF TGTGCCAGCAGCTTGAGTGCTGTCTACAATGAGCAGTTCTTC NA TRBV11-3 NA TRBJ2-1
CAWSVNSFSYEQYF TGTGCCTGGAGTGTAAATTCCTTTTCCTACGAGCAGTACTTC NA TRBV30 NA TRBJ2-7
CASSLPASGEQYF TGTGCCAGCAGCCTACCGGCTAGCGGGGAGCAGTACTTC NA TRBV14 TRBD2 TRBJ2-7
CASSIWDRGDEQYF TGTGCCAGTAGTATATGGGACAGGGGGGACGAGCAGTACTTC NA TRBV19 TRBD1 TRBJ2-7
CASSFLAGGTYNEQFF TGTGCCAGCAGCTTTTTAGCGGGGGGGACATACAATGAGCAGTTCTTC few TRBV11-2 TRBD2 TRBJ2-1
CSGVSGSSCYEQYF TGCAGCGGCGTTAGCGGGAGTAGTTGTTACGAGCAGTACTTC NA TRBV29-1 TRBD2 TRBJ2-7
CASSLIAGGPPDTQYF TGTGCCAGCAGCTTAATAGCGGGGGGGCCCCCAGATACGCAGTATTTT once TRBV11-2 TRBD2 TRBJ2-3
CASRGLAEETQYF TGTGCCAGCCGTGGGCTAGCGGAAGAGACCCAGTACTTC NA TRBV11-2 TRBD2 TRBJ2-5
CASKAGGSKNIQYF TGTGCCAGTAAGGCAGGGGGGTCCAAAAACATTCAGTACTTC NA TRBV19 NA TRBJ2-4
CASSTLHSGRPYEQYF TGTGCCAGCAGTACCCTTCATAGCGGGAGGCCCTACGAGCAGTACTTC NA TRBV28 TRBD2 TRBJ2-7
CASSPIDRGRNSPLHF TGTGCCAGCAGTCCTATAGACAGGGGGCGGAATTCACCCCTCCACTTT NA TRBV27 TRBD1 TRBJ1-6